The 24 T cell receptor beta chains in this list originate from one sample, sequenced in a study of shared clonotypes between healthy human individuals. The data were produced by immunoSEQ multiplex PCR, yet TCRdb's version contains in-frame clones alone and is incomplete. Of about 2.3 million clones in the sample, more than 85% are singletons; the top ten hold 0.39%. What was sequenced was naive CD4+ T cells from PBMCs. This sample's subset: CD45RA+ positively selected. The source of these receptors is a man between 18 and 29 years old in good health. Some clones in this sample may be carry-over from other donors' samples.

The J gene is TRBJ2-1, the V gene TRBV5-6, with 10 bases matching TRBD2. This CDR3 is 15 amino acids long. Losses at the gene ends were 2 bases for V and 7 bases for J; bases not matched to a gene: 6. Germline CDR1 reads SGHDT; CDR2 reads YYEEEE. The DNA for the CDR3 is TGTGCCAGCAGCTTAGCGGGAGGGCGTAGGAATGAGCAGTTCTTC. Translating gives CASSLAGGRRNEQFF.

The gene calls are TRBV6-5 and TRBJ1-1; D not resolved. Germline lookup yields CDR1 MNHEY and CDR2 SVGAGI. The CDR3 is 15 residues long. Between the trimmed V and J ends, which lost 0 bases and 3 bases, there was a span of 11 bases. CDR3 region: CASSYSRAGDTEAFF. For the CDR3, the DNA is TGTGCCAGCAGTTACTCTAGGGCAGGAGACACTGAAGCTTTCTTT.

The gene calls are TRBV27 and TRBJ1-1; D unclear. Between the trimmed V and J ends, which lost 6 bases and 1 base, there was a span of 12 bases. The CDR3 is 14 amino acids. The germline V gene has CDR1 MNHEY and CDR2 SMNVEV (reference sequence). In nucleotides, the CDR3 is TGTGCCAGCAGCTTCCACCGGGGGAACACTGAAGCTTTCTTT. Translation: CASSFHRGNTEAFF.

CDR3 sequence (DNA): TGTGCCAGCAGCCCGACAGGGGTGACCGGGGAGCTGTTTTTT. Residues: CASSPTGVTGELFF. The rearrangement links TRBV28 to TRBJ2-2; 8 positions agree with TRBD1. The CDR3 totals 14 residues. Germline V gene lookup returns CDR1 MDHEN and CDR2 SYDVKM. V dropped 6 bases and J dropped 5; count of bases not matched to a gene: 5.

V gene TRBV6-6 combines with J gene TRBJ2-7; tentatively, D is TRBD1 (6 bases). The CDR3 has 14 amino acids. Germline V gene data show CDR1 as MNHNY and CDR2 as SVGAGI (reference sequence). V gave up 5 bases and J gave up 6 bases, with 17 bases separating them. The CDR3 is CASSVQGVISEQYF. The CDR3 region has the DNA TGTGCCAGCAGTGTACAGGGTGTGATCAGCGAGCAGTACTTC.

In this sample, this clone turned up once. The chain links TRBV15 to TRBJ1-5, with D possibly TRBD1 on 6 matching bases. The CDR3 runs 12 residues. The germline gives CDR1 LNHNV, CDR2 YYDKDF (reference sequence). The CDR3 bases are TGTGCTTCTGGACAGCGCAATCAGCCCCAGCATTTT. This sequence encodes CASGQRNQPQHF.

Remarks on this clone: Germline is not matched at one junction end, which may reflect a read error. This chain uses TRBV10-1 with TRBJ2-3; no clear D gene. Germline V gene sequence: CDR1 WNHNN, CDR2 SYGVQD (reference sequence). The CDR3 runs to 8 residues. The CDR3: CASSGTLF. In nucleotides, the CDR3 is TGCGCCAGCAGTGGTACCCTATTT.

The rearrangement joins TRBV6-5 to TRBJ2-4; 8 positions agree with TRBD2. CDR1 is MNHEY and CDR2 is SVGAGI in the germline V gene. After removal of 4 bases from V and 7 bases from J, the junction contained 6 bases not matched to a gene. The CDR3 covers 14 residues. The CDR3 region is CASSFAPGGNIQYF. As DNA, the CDR3 is TGTGCCAGCAGTTTCGCGCCGGGGGGGAACATTCAGTACTTC.

The chain has TRBV19 and TRBJ1-5; possible D gene TRBD1, 6 bases. CDR3 length: 15 residues. V lost 8 bases to trimming and J lost 4 bases, with 18 bases between them. Germline V lookup: CDR1 LNHDA, CDR2 SQIVND (reference sequence). The chain's CDR3 is CASRNSGVGNQPQHF. CDR3 DNA sequence: TGTGCCAGTCGCAATTCAGGGGTTGGGAATCAGCCCCAGCATTTT.

This clone showed up just once. The identical CDR3 is also encoded by other nucleotide sequences in the sample. The rearrangement joins TRBV7-3 to TRBJ2-1, with TRBD2 as a possible D gene (5 bases). V gave up 5 bases and J gave up 2 bases, with 7 bases separating them. The CDR3 totals 13 residues. Germline V lookup: CDR1 SGHTA, CDR2 FQGTGA. DNA for the CDR3: TGTGCCAGCAGCCCCGGGACCTACAATGAGCAGTTCTTC. It is translated as CASSPGTYNEQFF. The full variable domain, rest sourced from reference TRBV7-3 and TRBJ2-1, is GAGVSQTPSNKVTEKGKYVELRCDPISGHTALYWYRQSLGQGPEFLIYFQGTGAADDSGLPNDRFFAVRPEGSVSTLKIQRTERGDSAVYLCASSPGTYNEQFFGPGTRLTVL.

CDR3 nucleotides: TGTGCCAGTAGCCTTTCCCCTTGGGACAGGGGATTCAATCAGCCCCAGCATTTT. It encodes CASSLSPWDRGFNQPQHF. The gene calls are TRBV19 and TRBJ1-5, with 10 bases identical to TRBD1. The CDR3 loop spans 18 amino acids. J lost 3 bases, V lost 6 bases, and 14 bases had no gene match. Germline CDR1 LNHDA, CDR2 SQIVND (reference sequence).

The rearrangement joins TRBV5-1 to TRBJ2-2, with 9 nucleotides matching TRBD2. Trimming at V came to 3 bases and at J to 5 bases, leaving 8 bases not matched to a gene. The CDR3 runs to 16 residues. Germline V lookup: CDR1 SGHRS, CDR2 YFSETQ. The CDR3 nucleotides are TGCGCCAGCAGCTGGGCGGGAGGGCCTGGAACCGGGGAGCTGTTTTTT. It is translated as CASSWAGGPGTGELFF.

In its sample, this clone was seen once. The V gene is TRBV18, the J gene TRBJ1-5; unclear D gene. From germline, CDR1 is KGHSH and CDR2 LQKENI. CDR3 length equals 15 residues. Trimming removed 4 bases at V and 0 bases at J, with 10 bases between. The CDR3 spells CASSLGVLSNQPQHF. In nucleotides, the CDR3 is TGTGCCAGCTCACTGGGTGTCCTTAGCAATCAGCCCCAGCATTTT.

The CDR3 is CASSEGLARDLNEQFF. The CDR3 DNA follows: TGTGCCAGCAGTGAAGGACTAGCGAGAGACCTCAATGAGCAGTTCTTC. The chain carries TRBV6-1 and TRBJ2-1; 8 nucleotides line up with TRBD2. Trimming took 1 base from V and 6 from J; bases not matched to a gene: 8. Germline V gene lookup returns CDR1 MNHNS and CDR2 SASEGT. This CDR3 spans 16 amino acids.

The chain employs TRBV25-1 and TRBJ1-1; D gene uncertain. The CDR3 length is 13 residues. Germline CDR1 reads MGHDK; CDR2 reads SYGVNS. V lost 3 bases and J 6 bases, leaving 11 bases between the germline ends. DNA for the CDR3: TGTGCCAGCAGTGACCTAGGCGGGTCTGAAGCTTTCTTT. Protein product: CASSDLGGSEAFF.

V gene TRBV4-3 combines with J gene TRBJ2-1; D is possibly TRBD2 (6 bases). The length of the CDR3 is 15 residues. Germline V CDR1 and CDR2: LGHNA, YSLEER. V lost 0 bases to trimming and J lost 10 bases, with 16 bases between them. The CDR3, as DNA: TGCGCCAGCAGCCAAGAAACGCGGGGATCGAGGGAGCAGTTCTTC. As protein: CASSQETRGSREQFF.

The chain is built from TRBV19 and TRBJ2-5; the D gene could be TRBD1 or TRBD2 (5 bases each). Germline-derived CDR1 and CDR2 are LNHDA and SQIVND (reference sequence). There are 15 residues in the CDR3. V was clipped by 4 bases and J by 1 base, with 13 bases between them. The CDR3 nucleotides read TGTGCCAGTAGTAGGGACCTGCTAGCCCAAGAGACCCAGTACTTC. The encoded protein is CASSRDLLAQETQYF.

This chain uses TRBV28 with TRBJ1-5, with D maybe TRBD1 (6 bases). CDR3 length equals 16 residues. Germline CDR1 and CDR2: MDHEN and SYDVKM. V gave up 3 bases and J gave up 2 bases, with 14 bases separating them. Here the CDR3 DNA reads TGTGCCAGCAGTTTTGCCCGCTCAGGGGGCAATCAGCCCCAGCATTTT. It translates to CASSFARSGGNQPQHF.

The chain joins TRBV15 to TRBJ2-3; no firm D call. Germline-derived CDR1 and CDR2 are LNHNV and YYDKDF (reference sequence). With 4 bases removed from V and 2 bases from J, the gap between germline ends came to 13 bases. The CDR3 length is 15 residues. The CDR3 loop is CATSTSARFTDTQYF. CDR3 DNA sequence: TGTGCCACCAGCACCAGCGCGCGGTTCACAGATACGCAGTATTTT.

This clone has more than one count but fewer than ten. V gene TRBV15 combines with J gene TRBJ1-2; D perhaps matches TRBD1 (6 bases). There are 14 residues in the CDR3. Germline values: CDR1 LNHNV, CDR2 YYDKDF (reference sequence). The V and J ends lost 3 bases and 4 bases respectively, with 12 bases between them. The CDR3 reads CATSSLKTGYGYTF. CDR3 coding DNA: TGTGCCACCAGCAGCCTTAAGACAGGCTATGGCTACACCTTC.

The chain employs TRBV6-1 and TRBJ2-7; tentatively, D is TRBD1 (6 bases). The V and J ends lost 4 bases and 0 bases respectively, with 10 bases between them. This CDR3 comprises 14 residues. Germline V gives CDR1 MNHNS, CDR2 SASEGT. CDR3 nucleotide sequence: TGTGCCAGCAGTGGAGACAGGAGCTCCTACGAGCAGTACTTC. It is translated as CASSGDRSSYEQYF.

The gene calls are TRBV28 and TRBJ1-2; 9 nucleotides match TRBD1. The CDR3 loop spans 14 amino acids. J lost 4 bases, V lost 5 bases, and 5 bases had no gene match. The germline V gene has CDR1 MDHEN and CDR2 SYDVKM. The CDR3 loop reads CASSGGQGPYGYTF. CDR3 bases: TGTGCCAGCAGTGGGGGACAGGGCCCCTATGGCTACACCTTC.

This clone has a single count. V and J are TRBV6-6 and TRBJ2-7; no firm D call. Germline loops: CDR1 MNHNY, CDR2 SVGAGI (reference sequence). There are 14 residues in the CDR3. V shed 0 bases and J shed 2 bases, with 8 bases lying between them. The CDR3 loop is CASSYSRSAYEQYF. The CDR3 DNA is TGTGCCAGCAGTTACTCGCGGTCAGCCTACGAGCAGTACTTC.

In its sample, this clone was seen once. The rearrangement joins TRBV6-6 to TRBJ2-3; 8 bases align to TRBD1. The length of the CDR3 is 16 residues. Germline loops: CDR1 MNHNY, CDR2 SVGAGI (reference sequence). J gave up 3 bases and V 4 bases, and 9 bases lay outside the gene matches. The CDR3 region is CASSSRAGGRTDTQYF. The CDR3 bases are TGTGCCAGCAGTTCCCGGGCAGGGGGCAGGACAGATACGCAGTATTTT.